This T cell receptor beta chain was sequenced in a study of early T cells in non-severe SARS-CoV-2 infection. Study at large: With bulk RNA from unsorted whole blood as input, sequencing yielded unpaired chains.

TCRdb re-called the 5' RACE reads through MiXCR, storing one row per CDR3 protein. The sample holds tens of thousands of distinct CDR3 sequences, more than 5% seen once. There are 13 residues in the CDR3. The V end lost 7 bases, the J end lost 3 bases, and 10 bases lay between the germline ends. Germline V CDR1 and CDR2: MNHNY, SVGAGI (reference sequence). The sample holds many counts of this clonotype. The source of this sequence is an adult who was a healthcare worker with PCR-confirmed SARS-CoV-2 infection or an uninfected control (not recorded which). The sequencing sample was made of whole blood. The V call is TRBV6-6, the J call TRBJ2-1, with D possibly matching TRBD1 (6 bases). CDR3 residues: CASTGTIYNEQFF. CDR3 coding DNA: TGTGCCAGCACGGGGACAATCTACAATGAGCAGTTCTTC.